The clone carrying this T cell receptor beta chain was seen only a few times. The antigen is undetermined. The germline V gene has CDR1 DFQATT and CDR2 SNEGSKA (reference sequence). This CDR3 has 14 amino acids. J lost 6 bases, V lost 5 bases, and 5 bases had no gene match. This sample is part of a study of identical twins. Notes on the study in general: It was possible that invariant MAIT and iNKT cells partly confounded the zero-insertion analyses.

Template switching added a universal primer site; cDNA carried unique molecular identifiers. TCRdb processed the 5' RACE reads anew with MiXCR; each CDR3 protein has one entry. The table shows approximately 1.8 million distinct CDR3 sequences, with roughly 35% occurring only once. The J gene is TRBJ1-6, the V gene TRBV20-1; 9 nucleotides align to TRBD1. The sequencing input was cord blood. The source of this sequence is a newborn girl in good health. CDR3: CSAPTGGLNSPLHF. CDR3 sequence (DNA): TGCAGTGCTCCCACAGGGGGCCTTAATTCACCCCTCCACTTT.